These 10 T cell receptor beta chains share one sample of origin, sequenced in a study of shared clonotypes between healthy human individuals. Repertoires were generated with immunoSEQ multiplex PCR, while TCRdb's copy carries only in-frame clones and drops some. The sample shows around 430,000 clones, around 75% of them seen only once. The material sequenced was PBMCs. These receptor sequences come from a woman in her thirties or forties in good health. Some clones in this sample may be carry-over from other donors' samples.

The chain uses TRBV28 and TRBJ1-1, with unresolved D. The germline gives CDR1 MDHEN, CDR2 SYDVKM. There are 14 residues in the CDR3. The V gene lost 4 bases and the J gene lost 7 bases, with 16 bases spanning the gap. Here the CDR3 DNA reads TGTGCCAGCAGTTATCAGACACCAGGAGATGAAGCTTTCTTT. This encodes CASSYQTPGDEAFF.

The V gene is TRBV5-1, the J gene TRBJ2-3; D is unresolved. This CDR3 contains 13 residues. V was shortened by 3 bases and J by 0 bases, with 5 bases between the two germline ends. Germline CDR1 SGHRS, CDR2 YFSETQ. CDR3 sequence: CASSSSSTDTQYF. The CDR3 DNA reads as TGCGCCAGCAGCTCCTCTAGCACAGATACGCAGTATTTT.

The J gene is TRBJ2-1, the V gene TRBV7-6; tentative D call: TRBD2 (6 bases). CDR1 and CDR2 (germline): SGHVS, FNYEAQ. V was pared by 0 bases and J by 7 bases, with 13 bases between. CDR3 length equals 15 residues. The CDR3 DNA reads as TGTGCCAGCAGCTTAGCTTCGGGACTGGGGAATGAGCAGTTCTTC. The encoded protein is CASSLASGLGNEQFF.

Written as DNA, the CDR3 is TGTGCCAGTAGTTGGGGTCACGGCGGGGAGCTGTTTTTT. This encodes CASSWGHGGELFF. The J gene is TRBJ2-2, the V gene TRBV19; no clear D. Trimming shortened V by 5 bases and J by 7 bases, and 11 bases separated the two germline ends. In germline, CDR1 is LNHDA, CDR2 SQIVND (reference sequence). The length of the CDR3 is 13 residues.

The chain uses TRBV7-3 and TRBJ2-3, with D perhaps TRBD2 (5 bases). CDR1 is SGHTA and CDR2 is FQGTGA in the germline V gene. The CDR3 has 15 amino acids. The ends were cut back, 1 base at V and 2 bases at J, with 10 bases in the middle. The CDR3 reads CASSLKRSHTDTQYF. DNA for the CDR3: TGTGCCAGCAGCTTAAAGCGGAGCCACACAGATACGCAGTATTTT.

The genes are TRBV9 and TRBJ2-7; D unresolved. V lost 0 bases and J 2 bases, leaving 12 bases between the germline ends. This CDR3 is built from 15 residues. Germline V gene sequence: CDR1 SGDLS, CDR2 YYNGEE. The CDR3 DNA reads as TGTGCCAGCAGCGTAGCGCCTTCCAAAACCTACGAGCAGTACTTC. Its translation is CASSVAPSKTYEQYF.

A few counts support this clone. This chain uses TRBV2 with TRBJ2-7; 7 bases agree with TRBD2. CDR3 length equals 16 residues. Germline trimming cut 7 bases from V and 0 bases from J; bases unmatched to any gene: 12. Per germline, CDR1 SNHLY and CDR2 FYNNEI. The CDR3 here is CASKRQLSGNSYEQYF. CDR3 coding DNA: TGTGCCAGCAAACGGCAACTCAGCGGGAACTCCTACGAGCAGTACTTC.

CDR3 nucleotides: TGTGCCAGCAGCTTAACCCCACAGAGCTACGAGCAGTACTTC. Its translation is CASSLTPQSYEQYF. The chain is built from TRBV7-3 and TRBJ2-7; D unclear. This CDR3 has 14 residues. V was cut by 0 bases and J by 3 bases, with 9 bases left in between. CDR1 and CDR2 (germline): SGHTA, FQGTGA.

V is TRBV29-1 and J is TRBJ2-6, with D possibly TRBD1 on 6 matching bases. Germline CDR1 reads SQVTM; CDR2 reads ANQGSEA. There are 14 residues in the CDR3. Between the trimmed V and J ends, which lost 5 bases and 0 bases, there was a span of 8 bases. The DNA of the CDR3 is TGCAGCGTTCGAGGGGGCTCTGGGGCCAACGTCCTGACTTTC. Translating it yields CSVRGGSGANVLTF.

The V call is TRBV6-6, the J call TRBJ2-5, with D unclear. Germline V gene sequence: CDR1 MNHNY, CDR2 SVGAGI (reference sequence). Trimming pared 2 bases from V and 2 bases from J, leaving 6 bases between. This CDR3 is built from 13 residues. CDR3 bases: TGTGCCAGCAGTTACAACCGACAAGAGACCCAGTACTTC. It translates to CASSYNRQETQYF.